The 26 T cell receptor beta chains in this list originate from one sample, sequenced in a study of response to subunit inactivated influenza vaccine. TCRdb reprocessed the RT-PCR reads via MiXCR and lists one record per CDR3 protein. The sample comprises about 500,000 distinct CDR3 sequences, about 15% of which are singletons, and 2.5% to 3.5% rests with the top ten. Sample: CD4+ T cells sorted from PBMCs, taken around 25 months after vaccination. The receptor source for this set is a man aged 50 to 75 who received an inactivated influenza vaccine.

This clonotype has a handful of counts. This chain joins TRBV29-1 and TRBJ1-5; D is unresolved. V lost 4 bases to trimming and J lost 1 base, with 11 bases between them. This CDR3 contains 14 residues. Germline V CDR1 and CDR2: SQVTM, ANQGSEA. The CDR3 DNA follows: TGCAGCGTTGCAGGATCAAGAAGCAATCAGCCCCAGCATTTT. Its translation: CSVAGSRSNQPQHF.

The chain recombines TRBV2 with TRBJ1-3; D uncertain. Germline CDR1 and CDR2: SNHLY and FYNNEI. V lost 9 bases and J 0 bases, leaving 9 bases between the germline ends. This CDR3 spans 13 amino acids. Here the CDR3 reads CASKTRSGNTIYF. The DNA of the CDR3 is TGTGCCAGTAAGACACGCTCTGGAAACACCATATATTTT.

A few counts support this clonotype. The chain recombines TRBV4-3 with TRBJ1-2; 8 positions agree with TRBD1. This CDR3 region has 15 residues. J was trimmed by 3 bases and V by 1 base; bases with no gene match: 4. Germline V gene lookup returns CDR1 LGHNA and CDR2 YSLEER. The CDR3 bases are TGCGCCAGCAGCCAAGGACAGGGGATCGACTATGGCTACACCTTC. The encoded protein is CASSQGQGIDYGYTF.

This clonotype was counted at least ten times. The V and J genes are TRBV7-2 and TRBJ1-5, with no clear D. Germline CDR1 and CDR2: SGHTA and FQGNSA. There are 14 residues in the CDR3. V was shortened by 2 bases and J by 5 bases, with 10 bases between the two germline ends. CDR3 DNA: TGTGCCAGCAGCTTACAGGTCGGGTATCAGCCCCAGCATTTT. Protein product: CASSLQVGYQPQHF.

The chain carries TRBV7-2 and TRBJ1-4, with 9 bases fitting TRBD1. Germline loops: CDR1 SGHTA, CDR2 FQGNSA. V lost 5 bases and J lost 7; bases outside the gene matches: 8. The length of the CDR3 is 15 residues. This chain's CDR3 is CASSSRQGGSEKLFF. CDR3 DNA sequence: TGTGCCAGCAGCAGCCGACAGGGGGGTAGTGAAAAACTGTTTTTT. The whole variable domain, remainder taken from reference TRBV7-2 and TRBJ1-4, is GAGVSQSPSNKVTEKGKDVELRCDPISGHTALYWYRQSLGQGLEFLIYFQGNSAPDKSGLPSDRFSAERTGGSVSTLTIQRTQQEDSAVYLCASSSRQGGSEKLFFGSGTQLSVL.

This chain uses TRBV5-1 with TRBJ2-5; TRBD1 matches at 7 bases. V lost 3 bases, J lost 5 bases, and 10 bases stayed unmatched. This CDR3 is 15 amino acids long. Per germline, CDR1 SGHRS and CDR2 YFSETQ. The CDR3 is CASSYLTGSDETQYF. DNA of the CDR3: TGCGCCAGCAGCTACTTGACAGGGTCGGACGAGACCCAGTACTTC.

The gene calls are TRBV6-1 and TRBJ1-3, with no clear D. The CDR3 extends over 15 amino acids. The V end lost 7 bases, the J end lost 0 bases, and 13 bases lay between the germline ends. Germline CDR1 and CDR2: MNHNS and SASEGT. CDR3 DNA: TGTGCCAGCACCGTAAAGTGGGCCTCTGGAAACACCATATATTTT. Its translation: CASTVKWASGNTIYF.

The chain links TRBV5-1 to TRBJ2-7, with D maybe TRBD1 (6 bases). The CDR3 is 12 amino acids. V dropped 4 bases and J dropped 5 bases, with 10 bases sitting between them. The germline V gene encodes CDR1 SGHRS and CDR2 YFSETQ. Here the CDR3 DNA reads TGCGCCAGCAGCATAACAGGGAACGAGCAGTACTTC. It yields the protein CASSITGNEQYF.

This clonotype was seen a handful of times. The chain uses TRBV28 and TRBJ1-2; D is undetermined. Trimming took 1 base from V and 4 from J, leaving 10 bases between them. This CDR3 is built from 14 residues. The V gene's germline CDR1 is MDHEN and CDR2 SYDVKM. The CDR3 DNA reads TGTGCCAGCAGTTTATCGGGCAGACGCTATGGCTACACCTTC. Residues: CASSLSGRRYGYTF.

The J gene is TRBJ2-3, the V gene TRBV20-1; TRBD1 is a possible D gene (6 bases). Trimming took 1 base from V and 2 from J, leaving 10 bases between them. The germline V gene encodes CDR1 DFQATT and CDR2 SNEGSKA (reference sequence). The CDR3 is 14 residues long. The CDR3 sequence: CSARGNRDTDTQYF. The CDR3 DNA follows: TGCAGTGCTAGAGGTAACAGGGACACAGATACGCAGTATTTT.

The chain links TRBV12-3 or TRBV12-4 to TRBJ1-1; 9 nucleotides agree with TRBD1. V dropped 11 bases and J dropped 5; count of bases not matched to a gene: 12. The length of the CDR3 is 14 residues. DNA of the CDR3: TGTGCCGGCAAACTACAGGGGGCGCGAACTGAAGCTTTCTTT. Protein product: CAGKLQGARTEAFF.

The chain links TRBV7-3 to TRBJ2-1, with 12 bases identical to TRBD2. V gave up 5 bases and J gave up 1 base; unmatched junction bases: 3. This CDR3 contains 16 residues. Germline CDR1 is SGHTA and CDR2 is FQGTGA. CDR3 residues: CASSAGLAGSYNEQFF. CDR3 coding DNA: TGTGCCAGCAGCGCGGGACTAGCGGGTTCCTACAATGAGCAGTTCTTC.

The chain carries TRBV10-3 and TRBJ2-2; TRBD1 or TRBD2 may be the D gene (5 bases each). This CDR3 is 15 amino acids long. The germline V and J ends were trimmed by 0 bases and 5 bases, with 10 bases remaining between them. The germline gives CDR1 ENHRY, CDR2 SYGVKD. The DNA of the CDR3 is TGTGCCATCAGTGAGTCGGAGGCAGGGACCGGGGAGCTGTTTTTT. This gives the protein CAISESEAGTGELFF.

The chain has TRBV6-2 or TRBV6-3 and TRBJ2-3; D not certain. The CDR3 loop spans 14 amino acids. V lost 4 bases and J 1 base, leaving 9 bases between the germline ends. Germline CDR1 and CDR2: MNHEY and SVGEGT. The CDR3 nucleotides read TGTGCCAGCAGTTTACAGCGCGGCACAGATACGCAGTATTTT. Translated, it gives CASSLQRGTDTQYF.

The rearrangement links TRBV4-3 to TRBJ2-7; D gene ambiguous. Trimming pared 0 bases from V and 5 bases from J, leaving 11 bases between. This CDR3 is 14 amino acids long. Germline V gives CDR1 LGHNA, CDR2 YSLEER. The CDR3 coding sequence is TGCGCCAGCAGCCAAGAGGGAAGGGTCAACGAGCAGTACTTC. The encoded protein is CASSQEGRVNEQYF.

Only a few counts were recorded for this clonotype. The chain combines TRBV6-2 or TRBV6-3 with TRBJ2-1; TRBD2 is a possible D gene (6 bases). The CDR3 loop spans 15 amino acids. V lost 2 bases and J lost 9, with 17 bases in between. Germline V gives CDR1 MNHEY, CDR2 SVGEGT. The CDR3 sequence: CASSYQIAGRSEQFF. In nucleotides, the CDR3 is TGTGCCAGCAGTTACCAGATCGCGGGACGAAGTGAGCAGTTCTTC.

In its sample, this clonotype was seen a few times. The J gene is TRBJ1-1, the V gene TRBV5-4; D gene uncertain. The CDR3 spans 16 residues. Germline CDR1 is SGHNT and CDR2 is YYREEE (reference sequence). Trimming removed 0 bases from V and 4 bases from J, with 16 bases in between. CDR3 bases: TGTGCCAGCAGCTTGGCCTCTAAAGGTAGTACCACTGAAGCTTTCTTT. Translation: CASSLASKGSTTEAFF.

The V call is TRBV20-1, the J call TRBJ1-2; 8 bases match TRBD1. V dropped 0 bases and J dropped 2; count of bases not matched to a gene: 5. In germline, CDR1 is DFQATT, CDR2 SNEGSKA (reference sequence). This CDR3 comprises 15 residues. CDR3: CSARDLQGANYGYTF. In DNA, the CDR3 is TGCAGTGCTAGAGATCTCCAGGGGGCGAACTATGGCTACACCTTC.

The chain couples TRBV18 to TRBJ1-4; D gene unclear. Germline V gene sequence: CDR1 KGHSH, CDR2 LQKENI. This CDR3 is built from 15 residues. Trimming cost V 0 bases and J 6 bases, with 11 bases left between them. CDR3 region: CASSPPSGHYEKLFF. The CDR3 nucleotides read TGTGCCAGCTCACCACCCAGCGGCCATTATGAAAAACTGTTTTTT.

CDR3 residues: CAISARGGGTDTQYF. CDR3 bases: TGTGCCATCAGTGCGCGCGGGGGGGGCACAGATACGCAGTATTTT. The V gene is TRBV10-3, the J gene TRBJ2-3; TRBD2 aligns across 9 bases. The length of the CDR3 is 15 residues. Germline lookup yields CDR1 ENHRY and CDR2 SYGVKD. V shed 4 bases, J shed 1 base, and the junction held 3 bases outside the gene matches.

This clonotype was counted between two and nine times. V and J are TRBV7-2 and TRBJ2-5; TRBD1 is a possible D gene (5 bases). The germline gives CDR1 SGHTA, CDR2 FQGNSA. The CDR3 runs 20 residues. V lost 0 bases to trimming and J lost 0 bases, with 23 bases between them. CDR3: CASSLAFVGQGPQYQETQYF. The CDR3 nucleotides read TGTGCCAGCAGCTTAGCCTTCGTTGGGCAGGGCCCACAGTACCAAGAGACCCAGTACTTC.

This clonotype was picked up a small number of times. The chain combines TRBV10-3 with TRBJ1-1; D is uncertain. With 0 bases removed from V and 11 bases from J, the gap between germline ends came to 16 bases. Germline CDR1 reads ENHRY; CDR2 reads SYGVKD. The CDR3 covers 14 residues. In DNA form, the CDR3 reads TGTGCCATCAGTGAGTCCCGAACGACGGTGAACGCTTTCTTT. Amino acids: CAISESRTTVNAFF.

The rearrangement uses TRBV6-1 and TRBJ2-3; D could derive from TRBD1 or TRBD2 (5 bases each). V was cut by 8 bases and J by 0 bases, with 12 bases left in between. Per the germline V gene, CDR1 is MNHNS and CDR2 is SASEGT. This CDR3 is built from 14 residues. CDR3 sequence: CASRDQISTDTQYF. The CDR3 DNA reads TGTGCCAGCCGGGACCAGATTAGCACAGATACGCAGTATTTT.

J is TRBJ2-7 and V is TRBV7-2, with TRBD1 matching over 9 bases. J was trimmed by 5 bases and V by 5 bases; bases with no gene match: 10. Germline assignment: CDR1 SGHTA and CDR2 FQGNSA. CDR3 length: 15 amino acids. The CDR3 here is CASSPLQGAWNEQYF. The CDR3 DNA reads TGTGCCAGCAGCCCATTACAGGGGGCTTGGAACGAGCAGTACTTC. Variable domain in full (rest from reference TRBV7-2 and TRBJ2-7): GAGVSQSPSNKVTEKGKDVELRCDPISGHTALYWYRQSLGQGLEFLIYFQGNSAPDKSGLPSDRFSAERTGGSVSTLTIQRTQQEDSAVYLCASSPLQGAWNEQYFGPGTRLTVT.

The chain has TRBV5-8 and TRBJ2-1; TRBD2 matches 7 bases. Germline trimming cut 7 bases from V and 0 bases from J; bases unmatched to any gene: 4. There are 14 residues in the CDR3. The V gene's germline CDR1 is SGHTS and CDR2 YDEGEE. This chain's CDR3 is CASDSGHSYNEQFF. In nucleotides, the CDR3 is TGTGCCAGCGATAGCGGGCACTCCTACAATGAGCAGTTCTTC.

This clonotype showed up just a few times. The V gene is TRBV20-1, the J gene TRBJ2-3, with TRBD2 as a possible D gene (5 bases). Germline values: CDR1 DFQATT, CDR2 SNEGSKA (reference sequence). V was cut by 0 bases and J by 0 bases, with 19 bases left in between. CDR3 length equals 18 residues. The CDR3 loop is CSARDRVVGGPSTDTQYF. DNA of the CDR3: TGCAGTGCTAGAGATCGAGTGGTGGGCGGGCCGAGCACAGATACGCAGTATTTT.